Each of the 8 T cell receptor beta chains below was sequenced from the same sample in a study of shared T cell receptors in the human thymus. TCRdb's copy holds only in-frame clones and misses some; the assay was immunoSEQ multiplex PCR. The profile covers more than 550,000 clones, with approximately 85% appearing a single time and around 0.0094% taken by the ten largest. This same sample was also taken into another study, of human thymus T cells.

The sample comprised thymocytes. The source of these receptors is a girl under three years old with a congenital heart defect.

Comment on this clone: The junction departs from the called germline gene at one end, perhaps through a read error. V usage is TRBV9 and J usage is TRBJ2-1; TRBD2 is a possible D gene (5 bases). The CDR3 runs to 15 residues. Germline V gene data show CDR1 as SGDLS and CDR2 as YYNGEE. The CDR3 sequence is CASREPIKRCNGQFF. CDR3 coding DNA: TGTGCCAGCAGGGAACCTATCAAGCGGTGCAATGGGCAGTTCTTC. The full variable domain, rest sourced from reference TRBV9 and TRBJ2-1, is DSGVTQTPKHLITATGQRVTLRCSPRSGDLSVYWYQQSLDQGLQFLIQYYNGEERAKGNILERFSAQQFPDLHSELNLSSLELGDSALYFCASREPIKRCNGQFFGPGTRLTVL.

This chain joins TRBV19 and TRBJ2-1, with a weak D call TRBD2 (6 bases). Per the germline V gene, CDR1 is LNHDA and CDR2 is SQIVND (reference sequence). The CDR3 sequence is 15 residues long. The ends were cut back, 3 bases at V and 1 base at J, with 10 bases in the middle. The chain's CDR3 is CASSIQAGSYNEQFF. The CDR3 bases are TGTGCCAGTAGTATCCAGGCGGGGTCCTACAATGAGCAGTTCTTC.

This chain uses TRBV10-3 with TRBJ1-2, with a weak D call TRBD1 (6 bases). Germline-derived CDR1 and CDR2 are ENHRY and SYGVKD. This CDR3 spans 14 amino acids. The V gene lost 3 bases and the J gene lost 5 bases, with 13 bases spanning the gap. The CDR3 coding sequence is TGTGCCATCAGTGACCAGACAGGCCAGTATGGCTACACCTTC. It yields the protein CAISDQTGQYGYTF.

The V gene is TRBV13, the J gene TRBJ1-2, with D perhaps TRBD1 (6 bases). Trimming took 4 bases from V and 6 from J, leaving 21 bases between them. The CDR3 covers 16 residues. The germline CDR1 and CDR2 sequences are PRHDT and FYEKMQ (reference sequence). Written as DNA, the CDR3 is TGTGCCAGCAGCTACGACAGGATATCCCAAGGCAATGGCTACACCTTC. Its protein is CASSYDRISQGNGYTF.

V gene TRBV5-1 combines with J gene TRBJ2-3; D possibly corresponds to TRBD1 (6 bases). Trimming cost V 2 bases and J 6 bases, with 10 bases left between them. Germline V CDR1 and CDR2: SGHRS, YFSETQ. This CDR3 region has 13 residues. The CDR3 loop is CASSFQGLDTQYF. The CDR3 DNA follows: TGCGCCAGCAGCTTTCAGGGGTTGGATACGCAGTATTTT.

This clone was counted once. CDR3 sequence (DNA): TGTGCTAGTGGTTGGGGAGAGAACACTGAAGCTTTCTTT. It is translated as CASGWGENTEAFF. This sequence joins TRBV12-5 and TRBJ1-1; D call uncertain. The CDR3 sequence is 13 residues long. Germline CDR1 and CDR2: LGHNT and FRNRAP. V lost 4 bases and J 1 base, leaving 7 bases between the germline ends.

The genes are TRBV5-1 and TRBJ1-1, with D unclear. Trimming removed 4 bases from V and 3 bases from J, with 16 bases in between. The CDR3 loop spans 15 amino acids. Germline CDR1 and CDR2: SGHRS and YFSETQ. The CDR3: CASSMTGSTDTEAFF. The CDR3 DNA sequence: TGCGCCAGCAGCATGACCGGTAGTACAGACACTGAAGCTTTCTTT.

The gene calls are TRBV9 and TRBJ2-1, with 10 bases that match TRBD2. The CDR3 covers 20 residues. Unmatched junction bases numbered 13, after V lost 1 base and J lost 0 bases. CDR1 is SGDLS, CDR2 YYNGEE, per germline. In DNA form, the CDR3 reads TGTGCCAGCAGCGTAAAGTTCAGGACTAGCGGCTTTAGCTCCTACAATGAGCAGTTCTTC. Translation gives CASSVKFRTSGFSSYNEQFF.